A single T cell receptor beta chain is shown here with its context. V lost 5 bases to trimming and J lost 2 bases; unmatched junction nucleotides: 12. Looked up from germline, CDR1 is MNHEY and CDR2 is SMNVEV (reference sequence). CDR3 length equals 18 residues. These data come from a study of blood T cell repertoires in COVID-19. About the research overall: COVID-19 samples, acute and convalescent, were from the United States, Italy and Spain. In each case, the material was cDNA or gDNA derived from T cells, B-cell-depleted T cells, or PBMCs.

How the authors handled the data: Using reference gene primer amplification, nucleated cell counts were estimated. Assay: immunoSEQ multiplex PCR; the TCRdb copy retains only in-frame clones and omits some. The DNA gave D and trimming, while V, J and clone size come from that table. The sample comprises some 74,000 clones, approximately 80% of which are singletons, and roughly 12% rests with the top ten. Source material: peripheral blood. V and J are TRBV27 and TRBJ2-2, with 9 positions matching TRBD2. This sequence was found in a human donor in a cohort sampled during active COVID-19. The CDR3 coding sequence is TGTGCCAGCAGTCTAACCGTGGGACTAGCAGATAACACCGGGGAGCTGTTTTTT. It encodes CASSLTVGLADNTGELFF.